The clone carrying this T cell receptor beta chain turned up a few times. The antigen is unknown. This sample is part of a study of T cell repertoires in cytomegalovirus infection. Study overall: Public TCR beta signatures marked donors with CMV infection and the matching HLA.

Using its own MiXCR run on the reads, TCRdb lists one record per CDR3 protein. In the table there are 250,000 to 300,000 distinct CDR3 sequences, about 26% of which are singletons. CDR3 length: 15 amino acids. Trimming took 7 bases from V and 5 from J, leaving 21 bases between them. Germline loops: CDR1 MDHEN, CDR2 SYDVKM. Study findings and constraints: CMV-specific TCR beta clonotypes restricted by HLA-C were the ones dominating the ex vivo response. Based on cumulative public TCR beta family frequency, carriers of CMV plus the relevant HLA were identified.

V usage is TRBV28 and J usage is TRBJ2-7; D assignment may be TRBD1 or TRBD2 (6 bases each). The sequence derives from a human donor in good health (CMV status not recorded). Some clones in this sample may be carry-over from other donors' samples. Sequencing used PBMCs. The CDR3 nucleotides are TGTGCCAGCATTGAAGGGGGGCTGGGTGATAACGAGCAGTACTTC. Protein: CASIEGGLGDNEQYF.